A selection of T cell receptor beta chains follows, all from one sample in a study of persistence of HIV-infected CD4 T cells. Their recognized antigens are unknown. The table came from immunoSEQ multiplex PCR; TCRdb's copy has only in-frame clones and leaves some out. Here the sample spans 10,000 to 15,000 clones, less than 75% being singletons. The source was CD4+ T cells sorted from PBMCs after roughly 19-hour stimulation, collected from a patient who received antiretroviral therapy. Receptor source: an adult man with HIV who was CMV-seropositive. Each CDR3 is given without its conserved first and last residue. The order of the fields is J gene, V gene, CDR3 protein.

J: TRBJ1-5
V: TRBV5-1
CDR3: ASSLGVNQPQH

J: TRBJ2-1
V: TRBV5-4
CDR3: ASSSGTGGFNEQF

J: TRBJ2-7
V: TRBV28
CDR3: ASSLQSYEQY

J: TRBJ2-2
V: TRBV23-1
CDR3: ASSQLETGVSHPGELF

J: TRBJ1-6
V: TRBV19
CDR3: ASSIGGAGARSSYNSPLH

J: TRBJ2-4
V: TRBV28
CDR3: ASSKDRGRAKNIQY

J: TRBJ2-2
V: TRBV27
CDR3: ASSYLGTGRGTGELF

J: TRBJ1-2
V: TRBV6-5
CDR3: ASIGTGRGYT

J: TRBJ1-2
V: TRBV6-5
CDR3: ASREDRGPYGYT

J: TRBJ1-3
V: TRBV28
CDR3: ASSLSPRKGNTIY

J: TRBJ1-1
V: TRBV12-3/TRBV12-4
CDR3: ASSLETEAF